The text below deals with one T cell receptor beta chain. In the original processing: Estimation of nucleated cell counts was performed using reference gene primer amplification. Generated by immunoSEQ multiplex PCR, the TCRdb table keeps only in-frame clones and is missing some. The DNA was the basis for D and trimming; V, J and clone size are from that table. The sample records about 120,000 clones, 70% to 85% being singletons. These data belong to a study of blood T cell repertoires in COVID-19. The wider study: Samples representing acute and convalescent COVID-19 were sourced from the United States, Italy and Spain. PBMCs, B-cell-depleted T cells, or T cells were the source of the cDNA or gDNA that made up the material.

The TCR comes from a man aged 50-59 years with acute or convalescent COVID-19. The sequencing input was peripheral blood.

This chain's CDR3 is CASNNDRPQETQYF. CDR3 in DNA: TGCGCCAGCAACAACGACAGGCCCCAGGAGACCCAGTACTTC. The J gene is TRBJ2-5, the V gene TRBV10-2, with a weak D call TRBD1 (6 bases). Per the germline V gene, CDR1 is WSHSY and CDR2 is SAAADI. Trimming shortened V by 7 bases and J by 5 bases, and 17 bases separated the two germline ends. This CDR3 has 14 amino acids.